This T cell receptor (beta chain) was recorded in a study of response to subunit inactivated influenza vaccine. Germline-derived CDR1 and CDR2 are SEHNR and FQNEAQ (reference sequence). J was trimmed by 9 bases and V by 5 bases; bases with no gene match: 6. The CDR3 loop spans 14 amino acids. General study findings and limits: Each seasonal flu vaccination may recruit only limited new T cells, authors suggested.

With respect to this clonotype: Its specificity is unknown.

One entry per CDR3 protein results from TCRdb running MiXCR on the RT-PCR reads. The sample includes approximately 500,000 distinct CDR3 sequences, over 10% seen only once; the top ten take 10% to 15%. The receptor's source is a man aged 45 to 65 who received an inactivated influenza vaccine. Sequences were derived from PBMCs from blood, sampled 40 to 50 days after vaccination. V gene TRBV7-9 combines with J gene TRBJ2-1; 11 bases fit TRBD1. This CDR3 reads CASSRGQGALEQFF. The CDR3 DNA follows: TGTGCCAGCAGCCGAGGACAGGGGGCACTTGAGCAGTTCTTC.